This TCR beta chain stems from a study of cytomegalovirus exposure and HLA in healthy donors. Overall study results and limits: Indistinguishability led to the exclusion of some V segments, TRBV6-2 and TRBV6-3 included. The study recorded 164 TCR beta chains that were cytomegalovirus-associated. Data from an earlier analysis indicated that most TCR beta V segments were productive either about 87% or about 30% of the time.

While unrecorded immune exposures were likely, the donors were nominally healthy when sampled. In its sample, this clone was seen many times. Its target is not known. Primers included in the PCR were 60 Vbeta and 13 Jbeta primers. The repertoire was sequenced with immunoSEQ multiplex PCR; TCRdb's copy has only in-frame clones and lacks some. The sample gives around 64,000 clones, around 78% of which show up once; 7.5% to 9% is in the top ten. Germline V gene sequence: CDR1 MNHNS, CDR2 SASEGT. The CDR3 length is 14 residues. V lost 3 bases to trimming and J lost 7 bases; unmatched junction nucleotides: 5.

This chain uses TRBV6-1 with TRBJ1-4, with 7 bases identical to TRBD1. The receptor was derived from a man aged 18 to 29 in good health and CMV-seropositive. The specimen sequenced was PBMCs. As DNA, the CDR3 is TGTGCCAGCAGTGAGACAGGGCGGTTTGAAAAACTGTTTTTT. Its translation is CASSETGRFEKLFF.